The T cell receptor (beta chain) under discussion was sequenced for a study of cytomegalovirus exposure and HLA in healthy donors. Study conclusions and caveats: Altogether, 170 or so TCR beta chains were recorded as cytomegalovirus-associated. In a later analysis, most CMV-associated TCR beta chains appeared HLA-restricted.

This CDR3 is 16 amino acids long. V gave up 3 bases and J gave up 4 bases; unmatched junction bases: 8. The germline CDR1 and CDR2 sequences are LGHNA and YSLEER. In the case of this clone: Its antigen remains unknown.

Primers included in the PCR were 60 Vbeta and 13 Jbeta primers. Clones were sequenced by immunoSEQ multiplex PCR, and TCRdb holds only the in-frame ones, with some missing. The sample yields 200,000 to 250,000 clones, over 65% seen once. The receptor's source is a man between 35 and 55 years old in good health and CMV-seronegative. This chain links TRBV4-3 with TRBJ2-5; 10 bases agree with TRBD2. The specimen was PBMCs. The CDR3 here is CASSQSSGGATETQYF. The CDR3 DNA reads TGCGCCAGCAGCCAGTCAAGCGGGGGGGCCACAGAGACCCAGTACTTC.